A selection of T cell receptor beta chains follows, all from one sample in a study of CD8 T cells in Susac syndrome. TCRdb re-analysed the immunoSEQ multiplex PCR reads in MiXCR, keeping a single row per CDR3 protein. The sample includes roughly 330,000 distinct CDR3 sequences, 92% of them seen just once. The sequencing sample was made of CD4+ T cells from PBMCs. The receptors were sampled from a human donor with multiple sclerosis. The CDR3 runs from the conserved cysteine through the conserved F or W. Fields, in order: D gene, clone size, J gene, V gene, CDR3 DNA, CDR3 protein. A D gene is named only where the DNA matches it firmly. Size is omitted from some rows. Given values are once, few, many or a class for expanded clones.

D gene: TRBD1; clone size: -; J gene: TRBJ2-5; V gene: TRBV7-8; CDR3 DNA: TGTGCCAGCAGCTCACAGGGGGCCTTTGCCCAGTACTTC; CDR3 protein: CASSSQGAFAQYF
D gene: TRBD2; clone size: -; J gene: TRBJ2-3; V gene: TRBV4-1; CDR3 DNA: TGCGCCAGCAGCCATCCGAGGGTGGTAGCGGGAAAGGTTGCAGATACGCAGTATTTT; CDR3 protein: CASSHPRVVAGKVADTQYF
D gene: -; clone size: -; J gene: TRBJ2-1; V gene: TRBV6-2/TRBV6-3; CDR3 DNA: TGTGCCAGCAGTTATGGGCAACGGGGTGAGCAGTTCTTC; CDR3 protein: CASSYGQRGEQFF
D gene: -; clone size: -; J gene: TRBJ1-2; V gene: TRBV6-6; CDR3 DNA: TGTGCCAGCAGTTCTGAACCCTATGGCTACACCTTC; CDR3 protein: CASSSEPYGYTF
D gene: -; clone size: -; J gene: TRBJ2-7; V gene: TRBV5-4; CDR3 DNA: TGTGCCAGCAGCCCTACTAGCCGTGAGGAGCAGTACTTC; CDR3 protein: CASSPTSREEQYF
D gene: -; clone size: -; J gene: TRBJ2-7; V gene: TRBV5-1; CDR3 DNA: TGCGCCAGCAGCTTGGGGACGGACACCCAGAACTCCTACGAGCAGTACTTC; CDR3 protein: CASSLGTDTQNSYEQYF
D gene: -; clone size: -; J gene: TRBJ1-5; V gene: TRBV12-3/TRBV12-4; CDR3 DNA: TGTGCCAGCAGTTCATCCGGTGCCCAGCCCCAGCATTTT; CDR3 protein: CASSSSGAQPQHF
D gene: -; clone size: -; J gene: TRBJ1-3; V gene: TRBV2; CDR3 DNA: TGTGCCAGCAGTGACGTCAGTTCTGGAAACACCATATATTTT; CDR3 protein: CASSDVSSGNTIYF
D gene: -; clone size: -; J gene: TRBJ1-5; V gene: TRBV2; CDR3 DNA: TGTGCCAGCGGGGAGGGGCGAAATCAGCCCCAGCATTTT; CDR3 protein: CASGEGRNQPQHF
D gene: -; clone size: -; J gene: TRBJ2-1; V gene: TRBV21-1; CDR3 DNA: TGTGCCAGCAGCAAATATCTCCCAGGGAAGTATGGAGACTCCTACAATGAGCAGTTCTTC; CDR3 protein: CASSKYLPGKYGDSYNEQFF
D gene: -; clone size: once; J gene: TRBJ2-1; V gene: TRBV7-6; CDR3 DNA: TGTGCCAGCAGCATCCTTGGGACATCGTACAATGAGCAGTTCTTC; CDR3 protein: CASSILGTSYNEQFF
D gene: TRBD1; clone size: -; J gene: TRBJ1-1; V gene: TRBV4-2; CDR3 DNA: TGTGCCAGCAGCCAACTAGACAGGGGGCAAGCTTTCTTT; CDR3 protein: CASSQLDRGQAFF
D gene: TRBD1; clone size: -; J gene: TRBJ1-2; V gene: TRBV23-1; CDR3 DNA: TGCGCCAGCAGTCACTCGGACAGGGGCCTTGGGTACACCTTC; CDR3 protein: CASSHSDRGLGYTF
D gene: -; clone size: once; J gene: TRBJ2-7; V gene: TRBV29-1; CDR3 DNA: TGCAGCGTTGAAGACACAGGTTCGGCGGAGCAGTACTTC; CDR3 protein: CSVEDTGSAEQYF
D gene: -; clone size: -; J gene: TRBJ1-1; V gene: TRBV7-6; CDR3 DNA: TGTGCCAGCAGCCCTCCGGGACGCAGGAACACTGAAGCTTTCTTT; CDR3 protein: CASSPPGRRNTEAFF
D gene: TRBD1; clone size: few; J gene: TRBJ2-7; V gene: TRBV3-1; CDR3 DNA: TGTGCCAGCAGCCTGATGGGACAGGGATCCTACGAGCAGTACTTC; CDR3 protein: CASSLMGQGSYEQYF
D gene: -; clone size: -; J gene: TRBJ2-7; V gene: TRBV2; CDR3 DNA: TGTGCCAGCAGTTACCAGGGAAACTACTCCTACGAGCAGTACTTC; CDR3 protein: CASSYQGNYSYEQYF
D gene: TRBD2; clone size: -; J gene: TRBJ2-7; V gene: TRBV7-9; CDR3 DNA: TGTGCCAGCAGCCGGGGGGGGAGCTACGAGCAGTACTTC; CDR3 protein: CASSRGGSYEQYF
D gene: TRBD1; clone size: once; J gene: TRBJ1-6; V gene: TRBV11-2; CDR3 DNA: TGTGCCAGCAGCTCACCGGGACAGGGGGCGAGGTCACCCCTCCACTTT; CDR3 protein: CASSSPGQGARSPLHF
D gene: -; clone size: -; J gene: TRBJ1-2; V gene: TRBV20-1; CDR3 DNA: TGCAGTGTAAACGGGGACCGGGTCTCTCGGGGCTACACCTTC; CDR3 protein: CSVNGDRVSRGYTF
D gene: -; clone size: once; J gene: TRBJ1-5; V gene: TRBV24-1; CDR3 DNA: TGTGCCACCAGTGAAGACGGATTTAGCAATCAGCCCCAGCATTTT; CDR3 protein: CATSEDGFSNQPQHF
D gene: -; clone size: -; J gene: TRBJ1-3; V gene: TRBV5-1; CDR3 DNA: TGCGCCAGCAGCTTGGCTGCCTACGGAAACACCATATATTTT; CDR3 protein: CASSLAAYGNTIYF
D gene: -; clone size: once; J gene: TRBJ1-5; V gene: TRBV12-3/TRBV12-4; CDR3 DNA: TGTGCCAGCAGCCTGCGCGGGCCCCAGCATTTT; CDR3 protein: CASSLRGPQHF
D gene: TRBD2; clone size: -; J gene: TRBJ2-7; V gene: TRBV7-8; CDR3 DNA: TGTGCCAGCAGCTTAGCTGCGGGAGGGTCCTACGAGCAGTACTTC; CDR3 protein: CASSLAAGGSYEQYF
D gene: -; clone size: -; J gene: TRBJ2-1; V gene: TRBV20-1; CDR3 DNA: TGCAGTGCTGTACCAGCGGGCCTTTTGGATGAGCAGTTCTTC; CDR3 protein: CSAVPAGLLDEQFF
D gene: -; clone size: once; J gene: TRBJ1-1; V gene: TRBV5-1; CDR3 DNA: TGCGCCAGCAGCTTGGAAGATGATACTGAAGCTTTCTTT; CDR3 protein: CASSLEDDTEAFF
D gene: -; clone size: -; J gene: TRBJ1-6; V gene: TRBV29-1; CDR3 DNA: TGCAGCGTATCTGACTCCCAGGGGTCACCCCTCCACTTT; CDR3 protein: CSVSDSQGSPLHF
D gene: -; clone size: -; J gene: TRBJ1-5; V gene: TRBV2; CDR3 DNA: TGTGCCAGCAGTGAAACGAGATTCTATAGCAATCAGCCCCAGCATTTT; CDR3 protein: CASSETRFYSNQPQHF
D gene: -; clone size: -; J gene: TRBJ2-1; V gene: TRBV20-1; CDR3 DNA: TGCAGTGCCCTCCACTCAACCGATGAGCAGTTCTTC; CDR3 protein: CSALHSTDEQFF
D gene: -; clone size: -; J gene: TRBJ1-2; V gene: TRBV6-1; CDR3 DNA: TGTGCCAGCAGTGACAGAACCCACTATGGCTACACCTTC; CDR3 protein: CASSDRTHYGYTF
D gene: -; clone size: -; J gene: TRBJ2-5; V gene: TRBV20-1; CDR3 DNA: TGCAGTGCTTATAGATCTGGACGGGGGCGAAGGGAGACCCAGTACTTC; CDR3 protein: CSAYRSGRGRRETQYF
D gene: TRBD2; clone size: -; J gene: TRBJ2-1; V gene: TRBV7-9; CDR3 DNA: TGTGCCACCTTGGGGGGGACCTACAATGAGCAGTTCTTC; CDR3 protein: CATLGGTYNEQFF